The present T cell receptor beta chain was sequenced within a study of response to subunit inactivated influenza vaccine. Study-wide results and limits: Each seasonal flu vaccination may recruit only limited new T cells, authors suggested.

J was trimmed by 0 bases and V by 1 base; bases with no gene match: 13. CDR1 and CDR2 from the germline V gene are SGHTA and FQGNSA. This CDR3 has 21 residues. This clonotype was detected many times. Its target is unknown. One entry per CDR3 protein results from TCRdb running MiXCR on the RT-PCR reads. Among approximately 700,000 distinct CDR3 sequences listed, 15% to 19% were seen once. The source of this sequence is a man aged 50-59 years who received an inactivated influenza vaccine. The starting material was PBMCs from blood, obtained 11 to 12 days after vaccination. V and J are TRBV7-2 and TRBJ2-1; TRBD2 matches 12 bases. CDR3 protein: CASSLVAGLAGDEFSYNEQFF. In DNA, the CDR3 is TGTGCCAGCAGCTTAGTCGCGGGACTAGCGGGTGATGAATTCTCCTACAATGAGCAGTTCTTC.